The rows below give T cell receptor beta chains drawn from one sample of a study of cytomegalovirus exposure and HLA in healthy donors. This table comes from immunoSEQ multiplex PCR, and its TCRdb copy is limited to in-frame clones, with some not included. The ten most abundant clones cover approximately 2% of a sample with roughly 60,000 clones. What was sequenced was PBMCs. Receptors originate from a woman between 18 and 30 years old in good health and CMV-seronegative. Each CDR3 is given with its conserved first and last residue. Fields, in order: J gene, V gene, D gene, CDR3 protein, CDR3 DNA. D genes are given only for firm matches.

>TRBJ1-2|TRBV19|TRBD1
CASSSSGTANYGYTF
TGTGCCAGTAGTAGCTCAGGGACAGCTAACTATGGCTACACCTTC
>TRBJ2-7|TRBV5-6|NA
CASSPFPRGVSYEQYF
TGTGCCAGCAGCCCCTTTCCCAGGGGAGTCTCCTACGAGCAGTACTTC
>TRBJ1-1|TRBV28|NA
CASSLGGGMNTEAFF
TGTGCCAGCAGTTTGGGGGGGGGAATGAACACTGAAGCTTTCTTT
>TRBJ1-2|TRBV7-9|NA
CASSYGDSPYGYTF
TGTGCCAGCAGCTATGGGGACTCACCTTATGGCTACACCTTC
>TRBJ1-1|TRBV10-1|TRBD1
CASRRDRMSNTEAFF
TGCGCCAGCAGGAGGGACAGGATGTCGAACACTGAAGCTTTCTTT
>TRBJ2-7|TRBV4-2|TRBD1
CASSQDRTGGYEQYF
TGTGCCAGCAGCCAAGATCGGACAGGGGGCTACGAGCAGTACTTC
>TRBJ2-1|TRBV7-9|TRBD2
CASPSSGLAGDRNEQFF
TGTGCCAGCCCTTCCTCAGGACTAGCGGGAGATCGGAATGAGCAGTTCTTC
>TRBJ1-6|TRBV6-1|TRBD1
CASRVRQGSPLHF
TGTGCCAGCAGGGTCCGACAGGGATCACCCCTCCACTTT
>TRBJ2-3|TRBV28|NA
CASSSAERTDTQYF
TGTGCCAGCAGTTCGGCGGAGCGCACAGATACGCAGTATTTT
>TRBJ1-1|TRBV5-1|NA
CASSPRQVNTEAFF
TGCGCCAGCAGCCCGAGACAAGTCAACACTGAAGCTTTCTTT
>TRBJ2-7|TRBV29-1|NA
CSVVPDRLSEQYF
TGCAGCGTTGTCCCCGACAGATTGAGCGAGCAGTACTTC
>TRBJ2-2|TRBV5-1|TRBD1
CASSPTGFGELFF
TGCGCCAGCAGCCCGACAGGGTTCGGGGAGCTGTTTTTT
>TRBJ1-1|TRBV30|NA
CAWSVQRQMNTEAFF
TGTGCCTGGAGTGTACAGAGACAGATGAACACTGAAGCTTTCTTT
>TRBJ1-6|TRBV5-6|NA
CASSMTTLRNSPLHF
TGTGCCAGCAGCATGACGACACTTCGCAATTCACCCCTCCACTTT
>TRBJ1-1|TRBV7-9|NA
CASSQSAGGGEAEAFF
TGTGCCAGCAGCCAAAGCGCGGGGGGGGGTGAAGCTGAAGCTTTCTTT
>TRBJ2-5|TRBV5-1|NA
CASSGSRGEETQYF
TGCGCCAGCAGCGGGAGCAGGGGGGAAGAGACCCAGTACTTC
>TRBJ2-3|TRBV5-1|TRBD1
CASSRGQGGLDTQYF
TGCGCCAGCAGCCGGGGACAGGGAGGTCTAGATACGCAGTATTTT
>TRBJ1-2|TRBV5-1|NA
CASSPNRGAVYGYTF
TGCGCCAGCAGCCCGAACCGGGGGGCGGTCTATGGCTACACCTTC
>TRBJ2-1|TRBV12-5|TRBD1
CASGFRSPGQSNNKQFF
TGTGCTAGTGGTTTCCGATCTCCGGGACAGTCCAACAATAAGCAGTTCTTC
>TRBJ1-1|TRBV2|TRBD1
CASSESDRENTEAFF
TGTGCCAGCAGCGAATCGGACAGGGAAAACACTGAAGCTTTCTTT
>TRBJ2-6|TRBV2|NA
CASSVSGANVLTF
TGTGCCAGCAGTGTATCTGGGGCCAACGTCCTGACTTTC
>TRBJ2-7|TRBV2|TRBD1
CASAGTGYHEQYF
TGTGCCAGCGCCGGGACAGGGTACCACGAGCAGTACTTC
>TRBJ2-7|TRBV5-4|TRBD1
CASSASTGTGTYEQYF
TGTGCCAGCAGCGCATCAACCGGGACAGGAACCTACGAGCAGTACTTC
>TRBJ2-1|TRBV9|TRBD2
CASSVATTSGTHYTSYNEQFF
TGTGCCAGCAGCGTAGCTACGACTAGCGGGACCCACTACACCTCCTACAATGAGCAGTTCTTC
>TRBJ2-3|TRBV7-8|NA
CASSLLADTNTQYF
TGTGCCAGCAGCTTATTAGCGGACACCAATACGCAGTATTTT
>TRBJ2-7|TRBV7-6|NA
CASSLTQGSYEQYF
TGTGCCAGCAGCTTGACACAGGGATCCTACGAGCAGTACTTC
>TRBJ1-5|TRBV28|NA
CASSLTGPWNQPQHF
TGTGCCAGCAGTTTAACGGGTCCTTGGAATCAGCCCCAGCATTTT
>TRBJ1-6|TRBV6-6|NA
CASTFQGISSPLHF
TGTGCCAGCACCTTCCAGGGTATCAGTTCACCCCTCCACTTT
>TRBJ1-1|TRBV7-9|NA
CASTIVGGTEAFF
TGTGCCAGCACTATCGTGGGGGGCACTGAAGCTTTCTTT
>TRBJ2-1|TRBV5-1|TRBD2
CASSLSGRTYNEQFF
TGCGCCAGCAGCTTGTCCGGGAGGACCTACAATGAGCAGTTCTTC
>TRBJ2-1|TRBV10-1|TRBD2
CASSDEREGPHEQFF
TGCGCCAGCAGTGACGAGCGGGAGGGCCCTCATGAGCAGTTCTTC
>TRBJ1-2|TRBV4-1|NA
CASSQDGGGQFRYGYTF
TGCGCCAGCAGCCAAGATGGGGGGGGACAATTTCGCTATGGCTACACCTTC
>TRBJ2-7|TRBV21-1|NA
CASPPEDEQYF
TGTGCCAGCCCCCCAGAGGACGAGCAGTACTTC
>TRBJ1-2|TRBV19|NA
CASSYAEGRTYGYTF
TGTGCCAGTAGTTATGCGGAGGGGAGGACCTATGGCTACACCTTC
>TRBJ2-1|TRBV6-6|TRBD2
CASSYWASGDNEQFF
TGTGCCAGCAGTTACTGGGCTAGCGGGGACAATGAGCAGTTCTTC
>TRBJ1-4|TRBV5-1|NA
CASSSRRDFGDEKLFF
TGCGCCAGCAGTTCACGTCGGGATTTCGGGGATGAAAAACTGTTTTTT
>TRBJ1-1|TRBV7-9|NA
CASRTISGSEAFF
TGTGCCAGCAGGACAATCAGTGGGTCTGAAGCTTTCTTT
>TRBJ1-2|TRBV6-5|TRBD1
CASTFSRDSYGYTF
TGTGCCAGCACCTTCTCCCGGGACAGCTATGGCTACACCTTC
>TRBJ2-2|TRBV5-1|NA
CASSFSVSSTGELFF
TGCGCCAGCAGCTTCTCAGTGTCGTCCACCGGGGAGCTGTTTTTT
>TRBJ1-5|TRBV5-1|NA
CASSSHSGQPQHF
TGCGCCAGCAGCAGTCATTCAGGTCAGCCCCAGCATTTT
>TRBJ2-7|TRBV27|TRBD2
CASSFRGGAWTNEQYF
TGTGCCAGCAGTTTCCGGGGGGGCGCCTGGACCAACGAGCAGTACTTC
>TRBJ2-5|TRBV5-4|TRBD2
CASSLEPSGRAGETQYF
TGTGCCAGCAGCCTGGAACCTAGCGGGAGGGCGGGGGAGACCCAGTACTTC
>TRBJ1-4|TRBV5-1|TRBD1
CASSPEGTGGEKLFF
TGCGCCAGCAGCCCCGAAGGGACAGGGGGAGAAAAACTGTTTTTT
>TRBJ2-1|TRBV7-3|TRBD2
CASSSPGTSGSNEQFF
TGTGCCAGCAGCTCCCCCGGGACTAGCGGGAGCAATGAGCAGTTCTTC
>TRBJ2-7|TRBV6-5|NA
CASSGGLGHSYEQYF
TGTGCCAGCAGCGGTGGGCTGGGACATAGCTACGAGCAGTACTTC
>TRBJ2-1|TRBV30|TRBD1
CAWSVYRGSYNEQFF
TGTGCCTGGAGTGTATACAGGGGCTCCTACAATGAGCAGTTCTTC
>TRBJ1-6|TRBV5-4|NA
CASSSFPQVALHF
TGTGCCAGCAGCTCCTTCCCCCAGGTAGCCCTCCACTTT
>TRBJ2-5|TRBV10-2|NA
CATSTGETQYF
TGCGCCACCAGTACAGGGGAGACCCAGTACTTC
>TRBJ1-5|TRBV4-2|TRBD1
CASSQVGQGSNQPQHF
TGTGCCAGCAGCCAAGTAGGACAGGGGTCCAATCAGCCCCAGCATTTT
>TRBJ1-2|TRBV28|NA
CASSSYPRSSGYTF
TGTGCCAGCAGTTCTTACCCCCGGTCGAGTGGCTACACCTTC
>TRBJ2-7|TRBV28|TRBD1
CASTRTGEAYEQYF
TGTGCCAGCACCCGGACAGGGGAAGCCTACGAGCAGTACTTC
>TRBJ1-6|TRBV28|NA
CASSLILEKPLHF
TGTGCCAGCAGTTTAATACTAGAAAAGCCCCTCCACTTT
>TRBJ2-1|TRBV9|TRBD2
CASSVEGLAYNEQFF
TGTGCCAGCAGCGTAGAGGGACTAGCCTACAATGAGCAGTTCTTC